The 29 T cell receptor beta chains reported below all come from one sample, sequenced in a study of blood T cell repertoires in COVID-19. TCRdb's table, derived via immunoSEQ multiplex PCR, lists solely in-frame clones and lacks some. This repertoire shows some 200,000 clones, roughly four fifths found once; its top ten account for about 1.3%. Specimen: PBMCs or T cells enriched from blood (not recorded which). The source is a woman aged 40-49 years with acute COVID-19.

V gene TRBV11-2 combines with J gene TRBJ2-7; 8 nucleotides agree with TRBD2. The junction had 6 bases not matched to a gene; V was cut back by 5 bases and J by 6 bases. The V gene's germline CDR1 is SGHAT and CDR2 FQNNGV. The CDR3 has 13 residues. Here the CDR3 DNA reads TGTGCCAGCAGCCCCACGACTAGCGTCGAGCAGTACTTC. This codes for CASSPTTSVEQYF.

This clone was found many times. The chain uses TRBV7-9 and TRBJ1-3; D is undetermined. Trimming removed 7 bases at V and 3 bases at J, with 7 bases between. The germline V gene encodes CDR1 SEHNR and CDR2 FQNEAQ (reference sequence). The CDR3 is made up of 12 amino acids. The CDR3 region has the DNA TGTGCCAGCACCCCAGGTGGAAACACCATATATTTT. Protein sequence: CASTPGGNTIYF. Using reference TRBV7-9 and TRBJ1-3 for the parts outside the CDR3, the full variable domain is DTGVSQNPRHKITKRGQNVTFRCDPISEHNRLYWYRQTLGQGPEFLTYFQNEAQLEKSRLLSDRFSAERPKGSFSTLEIQRTEQGDSAMYLCASTPGGNTIYFGEGSWLTVV.

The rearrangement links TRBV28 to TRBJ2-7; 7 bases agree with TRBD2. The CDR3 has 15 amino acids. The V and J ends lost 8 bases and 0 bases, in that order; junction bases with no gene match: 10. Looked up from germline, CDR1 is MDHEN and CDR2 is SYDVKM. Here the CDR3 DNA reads TGTGCCAGCCTACCAACTAGCGACAGCTCCTACGAGCAGTACTTC. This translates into CASLPTSDSSYEQYF. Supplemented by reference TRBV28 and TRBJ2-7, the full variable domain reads DVKVTQSSRYLVKRTGEKVFLECVQDMDHENMFWYRQDPGLGLRLIYFSYDVKMKEKGDIPEGYSVSREKKERFSLILESASTNQTSMYLCASLPTSDSSYEQYFGPGTRLTVT.

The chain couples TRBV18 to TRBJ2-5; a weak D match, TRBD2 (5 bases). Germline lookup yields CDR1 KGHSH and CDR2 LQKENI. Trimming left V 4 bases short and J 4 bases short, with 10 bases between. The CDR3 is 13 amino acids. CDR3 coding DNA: TGTGCCAGCTCACAAACTGGAGGAGAGACCCAGTACTTC. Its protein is CASSQTGGETQYF.

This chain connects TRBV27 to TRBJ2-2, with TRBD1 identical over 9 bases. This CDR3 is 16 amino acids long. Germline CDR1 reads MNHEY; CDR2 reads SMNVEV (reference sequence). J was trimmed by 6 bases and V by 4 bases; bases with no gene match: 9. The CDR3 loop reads CASSSDGTGLSGELFF. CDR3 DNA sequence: TGTGCCAGCAGTTCCGACGGGACAGGGTTATCCGGGGAGCTGTTTTTT.

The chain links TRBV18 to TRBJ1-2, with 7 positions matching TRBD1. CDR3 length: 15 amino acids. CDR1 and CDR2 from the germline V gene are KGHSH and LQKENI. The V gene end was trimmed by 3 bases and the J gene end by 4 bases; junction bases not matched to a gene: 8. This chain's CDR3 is CASSPPTTGFYGYTF. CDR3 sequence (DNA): TGTGCCAGCTCACCGCCTACGACAGGGTTCTATGGCTACACCTTC.

CDR3 in amino acids: CASSKVLTGGLNNEQFF. The CDR3 DNA reads TGTGCCAGCAGCAAGGTCTTAACAGGGGGGTTAAACAATGAGCAGTTCTTC. The chain recombines TRBV21-1 with TRBJ2-1; the table's D call, TRBD1, has no DNA check behind it. TRBV21-1 corresponds to a pseudogene. This CDR3 is 17 amino acids long.

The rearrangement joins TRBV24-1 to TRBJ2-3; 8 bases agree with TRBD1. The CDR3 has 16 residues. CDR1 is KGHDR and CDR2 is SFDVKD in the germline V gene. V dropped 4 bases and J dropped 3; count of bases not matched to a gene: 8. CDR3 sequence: CATSEPTGGQTDTQYF. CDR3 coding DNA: TGTGCCACCAGTGAACCTACAGGGGGGCAGACAGATACGCAGTATTTT.

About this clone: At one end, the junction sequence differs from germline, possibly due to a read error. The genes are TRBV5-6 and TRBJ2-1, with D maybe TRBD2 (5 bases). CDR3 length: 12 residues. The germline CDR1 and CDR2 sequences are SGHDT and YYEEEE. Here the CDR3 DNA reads TGTGCCAGCAGCTTGGGTCGTCGGGAAGAAGTCTTC. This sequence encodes CASSLGRREEVF.

CDR3 protein: CASGTSGIETQYF. DNA of the CDR3: TGTGCCAGCGGGACTAGCGGAATAGAGACCCAGTACTTC. V usage is TRBV9 and J usage is TRBJ2-5; 11 bases line up with TRBD2. J gave up 4 bases and V 7 bases, and 3 bases lay outside the gene matches. The CDR3 has 13 amino acids. Germline V lookup: CDR1 SGDLS, CDR2 YYNGEE.

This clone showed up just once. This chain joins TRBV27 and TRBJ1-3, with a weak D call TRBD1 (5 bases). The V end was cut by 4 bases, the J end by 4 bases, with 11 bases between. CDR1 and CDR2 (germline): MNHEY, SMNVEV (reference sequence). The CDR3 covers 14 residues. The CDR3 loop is CASSSRGWGNTIYF. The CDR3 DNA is TGTGCCAGCAGTTCTCGGGGGTGGGGAAACACCATATATTTT.

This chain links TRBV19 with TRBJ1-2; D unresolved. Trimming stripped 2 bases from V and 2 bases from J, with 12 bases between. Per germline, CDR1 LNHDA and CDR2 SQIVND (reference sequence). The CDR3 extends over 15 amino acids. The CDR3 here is CASSIWLAHNYGYTF. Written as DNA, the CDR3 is TGTGCCAGTAGTATATGGCTTGCTCACAACTATGGCTACACCTTC.

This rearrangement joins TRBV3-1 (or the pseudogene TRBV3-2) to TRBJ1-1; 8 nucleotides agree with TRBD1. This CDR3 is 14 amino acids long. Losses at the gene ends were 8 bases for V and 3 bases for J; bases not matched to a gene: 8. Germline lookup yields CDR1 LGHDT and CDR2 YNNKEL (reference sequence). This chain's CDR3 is CASYDRGEDTEAFF. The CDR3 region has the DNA TGTGCCAGCTACGACAGGGGAGAGGACACTGAAGCTTTCTTT.

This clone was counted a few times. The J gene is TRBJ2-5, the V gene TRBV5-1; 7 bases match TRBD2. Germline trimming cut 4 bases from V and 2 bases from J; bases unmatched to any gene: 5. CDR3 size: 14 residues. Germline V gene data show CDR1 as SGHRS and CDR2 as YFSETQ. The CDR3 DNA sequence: TGCGCCAGCAGCCCTCTAGCGGCTCAAGAGACCCAGTACTTC. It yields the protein CASSPLAAQETQYF.

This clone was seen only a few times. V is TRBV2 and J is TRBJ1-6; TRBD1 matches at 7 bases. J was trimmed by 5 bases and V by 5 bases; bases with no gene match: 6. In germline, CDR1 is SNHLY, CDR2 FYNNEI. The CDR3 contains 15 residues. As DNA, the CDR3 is TGTGCCAGCAGTCAGGACAGGCATAATAATTCACCCCTCCACTTT. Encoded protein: CASSQDRHNNSPLHF.

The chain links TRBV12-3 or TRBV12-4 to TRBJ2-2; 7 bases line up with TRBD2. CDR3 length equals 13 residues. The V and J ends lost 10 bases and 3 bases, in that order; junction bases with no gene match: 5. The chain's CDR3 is CATVGGDTGELFF. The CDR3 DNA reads TGTGCCACCGTGGGGGGGGACACCGGGGAGCTGTTTTTT.

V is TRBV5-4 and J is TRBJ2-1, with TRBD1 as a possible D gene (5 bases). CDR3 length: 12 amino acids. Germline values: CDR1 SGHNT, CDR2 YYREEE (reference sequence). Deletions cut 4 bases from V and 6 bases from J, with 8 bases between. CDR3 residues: CASSHQGNEQFF. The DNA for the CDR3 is TGTGCCAGCAGCCATCAGGGCAATGAGCAGTTCTTC.

DNA of the CDR3: TGTGCCAGCAGCTCGTGGGGGGCCTACGAGCAGTACTTC. Translation: CASSSWGAYEQYF. The chain uses TRBV5-6 and TRBJ2-7; weak D call: TRBD2 (6 bases). V lost 3 bases and J lost 2, with 9 bases in between. CDR1 SGHDT and CDR2 YYEEEE come from the germline V gene. This CDR3 contains 13 residues.

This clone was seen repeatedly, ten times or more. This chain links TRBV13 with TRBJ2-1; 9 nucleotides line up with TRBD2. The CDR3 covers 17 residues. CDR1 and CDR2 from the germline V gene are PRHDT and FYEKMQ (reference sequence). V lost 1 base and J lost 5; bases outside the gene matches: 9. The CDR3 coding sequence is TGTGCCAGCAGCTTAGCTACGGGACTAGCCCCCAACAATGAGCAGTTCTTC. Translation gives CASSLATGLAPNNEQFF.

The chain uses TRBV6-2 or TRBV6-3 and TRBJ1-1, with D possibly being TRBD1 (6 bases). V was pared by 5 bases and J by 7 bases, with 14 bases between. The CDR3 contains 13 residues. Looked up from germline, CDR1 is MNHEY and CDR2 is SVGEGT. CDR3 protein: CASSPRRGIEAFF. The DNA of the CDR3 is TGTGCCAGCAGTCCCCGCAGGGGCATTGAAGCTTTCTTT.

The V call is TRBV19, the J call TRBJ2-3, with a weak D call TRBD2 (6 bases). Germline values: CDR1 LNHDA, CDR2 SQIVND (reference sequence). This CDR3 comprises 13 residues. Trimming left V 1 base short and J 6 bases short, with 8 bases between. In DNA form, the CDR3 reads TGTGCCAGTAGTATAGTGGGGGGTGATACGCAGTATTTT. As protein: CASSIVGGDTQYF.

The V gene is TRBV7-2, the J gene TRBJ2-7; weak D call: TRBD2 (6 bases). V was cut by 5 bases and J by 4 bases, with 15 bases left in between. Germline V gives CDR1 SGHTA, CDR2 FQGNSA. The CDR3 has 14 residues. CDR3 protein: CASSVQGGAYEQYF. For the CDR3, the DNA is TGTGCCAGCAGCGTCCAGGGCGGGGCGTACGAGCAGTACTTC.

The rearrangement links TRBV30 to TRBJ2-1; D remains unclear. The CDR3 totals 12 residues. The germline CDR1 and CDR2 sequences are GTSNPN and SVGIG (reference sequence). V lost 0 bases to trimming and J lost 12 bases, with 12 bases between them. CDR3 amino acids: CAWSVFGVGQFF. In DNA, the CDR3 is TGTGCCTGGAGTGTGTTCGGAGTAGGGCAGTTCTTC. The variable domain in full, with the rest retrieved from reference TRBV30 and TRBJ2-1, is SQTIHQWPATLVQPVGSPLSLECTVEGTSNPNLYWYRQAAGRGLQLLFYSVGIGQISSEVPQNLSASRPQDRQFILSSKKLLLSDSGFYLCAWSVFGVGQFFGPGTRLTVL.

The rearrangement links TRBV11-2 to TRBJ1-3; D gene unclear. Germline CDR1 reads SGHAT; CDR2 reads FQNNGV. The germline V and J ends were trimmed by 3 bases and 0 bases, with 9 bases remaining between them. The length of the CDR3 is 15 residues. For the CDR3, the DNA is TGTGCCAGCAGCTTGGCTAGCACCTCTGGAAACACCATATATTTT. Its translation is CASSLASTSGNTIYF.

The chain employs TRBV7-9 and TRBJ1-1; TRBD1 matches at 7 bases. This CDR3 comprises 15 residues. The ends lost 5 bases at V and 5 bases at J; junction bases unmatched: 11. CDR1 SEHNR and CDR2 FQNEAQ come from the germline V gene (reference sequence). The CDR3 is CASSHTGVGGTEAFF. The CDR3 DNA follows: TGTGCCAGCAGCCACACAGGGGTAGGTGGAACTGAAGCTTTCTTT.

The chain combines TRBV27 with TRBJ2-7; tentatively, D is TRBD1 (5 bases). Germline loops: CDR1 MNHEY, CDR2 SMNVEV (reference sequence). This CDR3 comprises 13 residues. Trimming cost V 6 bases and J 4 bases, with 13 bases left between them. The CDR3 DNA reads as TGTGCCAGCAGGGGGCTCGCCTCATACGAGCAGTACTTC. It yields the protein CASRGLASYEQYF.

Written as DNA, the CDR3 is TGTGCCAGCAGTGTCCTCGACAGGGAAAAGAAGCCCCAGCATTTT. Its translation is CASSVLDREKKPQHF. The rearrangement joins TRBV2 to TRBJ1-5; TRBD1 matches 7 bases. Germline V lookup: CDR1 SNHLY, CDR2 FYNNEI. V shed 4 bases, J shed 8 bases, and the junction held 11 bases outside the gene matches. The CDR3 is made up of 15 amino acids.

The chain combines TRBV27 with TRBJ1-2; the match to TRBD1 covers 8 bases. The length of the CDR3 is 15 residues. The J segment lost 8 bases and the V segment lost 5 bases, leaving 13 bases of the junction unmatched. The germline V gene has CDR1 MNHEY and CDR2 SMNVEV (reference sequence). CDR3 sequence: CASSPQRTGPQGYTF. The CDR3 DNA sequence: TGTGCCAGCAGTCCCCAGCGGACAGGGCCCCAGGGCTACACCTTC.

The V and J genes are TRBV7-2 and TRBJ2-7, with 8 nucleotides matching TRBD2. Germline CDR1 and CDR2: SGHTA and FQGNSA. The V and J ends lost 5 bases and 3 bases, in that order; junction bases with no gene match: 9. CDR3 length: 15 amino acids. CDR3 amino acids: CASSGLSGEVYEQYF. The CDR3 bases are TGTGCCAGCAGCGGGCTTAGCGGGGAAGTCTACGAGCAGTACTTC.